These 19 T cell receptor beta chains came from one sample sequenced in a study of cytomegalovirus exposure and HLA in healthy donors. Only in-frame clones appear in the TCRdb table, and some are missing; sequencing was by immunoSEQ multiplex PCR. The sample lists roughly 280,000 clones; 65% to 90% were seen once. The sequencing input was PBMCs. The receptors shown here come from a woman aged 18-29 years in good health and CMV-seronegative.

CDR3 amino acids: CASSSSGGAYNEQFF. CDR3 coding DNA: TGTGCCAGCAGTTCATCGGGGGGGGCCTACAATGAGCAGTTCTTC. This chain joins TRBV6-5 and TRBJ2-1; 8 bases agree with TRBD2. The CDR3 is 15 amino acids. V dropped 4 bases and J dropped 2; count of bases not matched to a gene: 4. The V gene's germline CDR1 is MNHEY and CDR2 SVGAGI.

This clone was seen more than once but under ten times. The chain uses TRBV10-3 and TRBJ1-1; 8 nucleotides line up with TRBD1. Germline CDR1 reads ENHRY; CDR2 reads SYGVKD. Unmatched junction bases numbered 8, after V lost 4 bases and J lost 1 base. CDR3 size: 16 residues. The CDR3 region is CAISGGTGNRNTEAFF. CDR3 DNA sequence: TGTGCCATCAGTGGGGGGACAGGCAATAGGAACACTGAAGCTTTCTTT.

The V call is TRBV30, the J call TRBJ1-2; D is ambiguous. This CDR3 contains 16 residues. V was trimmed by 0 bases and J by 4 bases, leaving 18 bases between them. Germline lookup yields CDR1 GTSNPN and CDR2 SVGIG (reference sequence). CDR3 nucleotide sequence: TGTGCCTGGAGTGTACTTGGAGGTCCTGCCATCTATGGCTACACCTTC. Residues: CAWSVLGGPAIYGYTF.

The CDR3 DNA is TGTGCCAGCTCACCACCCTCACTAGCGGCCTCCTACGAGCAGTACTTC. Amino acids: CASSPPSLAASYEQYF. V usage is TRBV18 and J usage is TRBJ2-7; 8 nucleotides align to TRBD2. Germline trimming cut 0 bases from V and 0 bases from J; bases unmatched to any gene: 4. The germline gives CDR1 KGHSH, CDR2 LQKENI. The CDR3 is 16 amino acids.

V is TRBV7-8 and J is TRBJ1-1; the D gene is possibly TRBD1 (5 bases). From germline, CDR1 is SGHVS and CDR2 FQNEAQ. The CDR3 covers 16 residues. Trimming pared 4 bases from V and 11 bases from J, leaving 26 bases between. CDR3 sequence reads: CASSSLGLGTSSTAFF. CDR3 in DNA: TGTGCCAGCAGCTCTTTAGGACTCGGGACTAGTAGTACGGCTTTCTTT.

The chain carries TRBV11-3 and TRBJ1-1; perhaps TRBD1 as D (5 bases). Germline V gene sequence: CDR1 SGHNT, CDR2 YENEEA. V shed 5 bases and J shed 7 bases, with 11 bases lying between them. CDR3 size: 12 residues. The CDR3 sequence is CASSDDGGEAFF. The CDR3 coding sequence is TGTGCCAGCAGCGATGACGGGGGTGAAGCTTTCTTT. Using reference TRBV11-3 and TRBJ1-1 for the parts outside the CDR3, the full variable domain is EAGVVQSPRYKIIEKKQPVAFWCNPISGHNTLYWYLQNLGQGPELLIRYENEEAVDDSQLPKDRFSAERLKGVDSTLKIQPAELGDSAVYLCASSDDGGEAFFGQGTRLTVV.

The rearrangement links TRBV27 to TRBJ1-2; 7 bases match TRBD1. The CDR3 runs 17 residues. V trimming: 5 bases; J trimming: 4 bases; junction bases outside the gene matches: 16. CDR1 is MNHEY, CDR2 SMNVEV, per germline (reference sequence). The CDR3 DNA sequence: TGTGCCAGCAGTAGGGACCCAACAGGGGCGTCTAGCTATGGCTACACCTTC. It encodes CASSRDPTGASSYGYTF.

CDR3 residues: CASRLGAEKLFF. The CDR3 DNA is TGTGCCAGCAGGTTGGGAGCGGAAAAACTGTTTTTT. The rearrangement links TRBV11-3 to TRBJ1-4; D is undetermined. The CDR3 length is 12 residues. Germline lookup yields CDR1 SGHNT and CDR2 YENEEA. Deletions cut 6 bases from V and 8 bases from J, with 10 bases between.

This chain joins TRBV4-1 and TRBJ1-1; D remains unclear. The CDR3 totals 16 residues. V was trimmed by 3 bases and J by 0 bases, leaving 14 bases between them. The germline V gene encodes CDR1 MGHRA and CDR2 YSYEKL. DNA of the CDR3: TGCGCCAGCAGCCAGGACCCAGGAGGGATGAACACTGAAGCTTTCTTT. This codes for CASSQDPGGMNTEAFF.

The CDR3 bases are TGTGCCAGCAGCTTCGGACTAGCGGGCATCACAGATACGCAGTATTTT. This encodes CASSFGLAGITDTQYF. The genes are TRBV7-2 and TRBJ2-3; 11 bases fit TRBD2. In germline, CDR1 is SGHTA, CDR2 FQGNSA. The CDR3 covers 16 residues. V was pared by 3 bases and J by 2 bases, with 4 bases of the junction left unmatched.

The rearrangement uses TRBV5-1 and TRBJ2-5; TRBD2 matches at 7 bases. The CDR3 covers 14 residues. Losses at the gene ends were 0 bases for V and 2 bases for J; bases not matched to a gene: 1. Germline V lookup: CDR1 SGHRS, CDR2 YFSETQ. In DNA, the CDR3 is TGCGCCAGCAGCTTGGCTAGCGGACAAGAGACCCAGTACTTC. Amino acid sequence: CASSLASGQETQYF.

This clone showed up just a few times. The genes are TRBV18 and TRBJ2-7, with a tentative D call TRBD1 (6 bases). V lost 0 bases, J lost 7 bases, and 22 bases lay in between. The germline CDR1 and CDR2 sequences are KGHSH and LQKENI. The CDR3 contains 17 residues. The CDR3 sequence is CASSPPPSTGRRWEQYF. The CDR3 DNA is TGTGCCAGCTCACCACCCCCAAGTACAGGGCGGAGGTGGGAGCAGTACTTC. Full variable domain (outside the CDR3, taken from reference TRBV18 and TRBJ2-7): NAGVMQNPRHLVRRRGQEARLRCSPMKGHSHVYWYRQLPEEGLKFMVYLQKENIIDESGMPKERFSAEFPKEGPSILRIQQVVRGDSAAYFCASSPPPSTGRRWEQYFGPGTRLTVT.

The chain couples TRBV7-9 to TRBJ1-1, with 9 positions matching TRBD1. The V and J ends lost 1 base and 0 bases, in that order; junction bases with no gene match: 3. Per the germline V gene, CDR1 is SEHNR and CDR2 is FQNEAQ (reference sequence). This CDR3 is 16 amino acids long. The CDR3 region has the DNA TGTGCCAGCAGCTTAGGGGGGACAGGGATGAACACTGAAGCTTTCTTT. Its protein product is CASSLGGTGMNTEAFF.

V usage is TRBV7-9 and J usage is TRBJ1-4, with D hard to call. V was cut by 5 bases and J by 6 bases, with 10 bases left in between. The CDR3 extends over 13 amino acids. Germline loops: CDR1 SEHNR, CDR2 FQNEAQ (reference sequence). The CDR3 sequence is CASSPLADEKLFF. For the CDR3, the DNA is TGTGCCAGCAGCCCCTTAGCAGATGAAAAACTGTTTTTT.

CDR3 bases: TGTGCCAGCAGCCCGACTAGCGGGAAACCTAATGAGCAGTTCTTC. Its translation: CASSPTSGKPNEQFF. The V gene is TRBV6-5, the J gene TRBJ2-1; TRBD2 agrees at 11 bases. CDR1 is MNHEY and CDR2 is SVGAGI in the germline V gene. With V trimmed by 6 bases and J by 7 bases, 8 bases remained unmatched. This CDR3 is 15 amino acids long.

The chain couples TRBV7-6 to TRBJ1-3; 8 bases align to TRBD1. The CDR3 is made up of 18 amino acids. The V gene's germline CDR1 is SGHVS and CDR2 FNYEAQ. Unmatched junction bases numbered 12, after V lost 5 bases and J lost 0 bases. DNA for the CDR3: TGTGCCAGCAGCGACAGCCTCAGGACAGGGCGCTCTGGAAACACCATATATTTT. Its translation: CASSDSLRTGRSGNTIYF.

The sample holds a few counts of this clone. The rearrangement uses TRBV4-1 and TRBJ2-7; D perhaps matches TRBD1 (5 bases). Trimming left V 4 bases short and J 5 bases short, with 15 bases between. The germline V gene encodes CDR1 MGHRA and CDR2 YSYEKL. The CDR3 spans 14 residues. The CDR3 DNA is TGCGCCAGCAGCCGGGCGCAGGGTTACGACGAGCAGTACTTC. Amino acid sequence: CASSRAQGYDEQYF.

V usage is TRBV19 and J usage is TRBJ2-6, with D tentatively TRBD2 (6 bases). Trimming stripped 5 bases from V and 0 bases from J, with 11 bases between. CDR3 length: 16 amino acids. CDR1 and CDR2 from the germline V gene are LNHDA and SQIVND (reference sequence). CDR3 loop: CASSRGSSSGANVLTF. CDR3 bases: TGTGCCAGTAGTCGGGGGTCCAGCTCTGGGGCCAACGTCCTGACTTTC. Combining the CDR3 with reference TRBV19 and TRBJ2-6 gives the whole variable domain DGGITQSPKYLFRKEGQNVTLSCEQNLNHDAMYWYRQDPGQGLRLIYYSQIVNDFQKGDIAEGYSVSREKKESFPLTVTSAQKNPTAFYLCASSRGSSSGANVLTFGAGSRLTVL.

The J gene is TRBJ1-3, the V gene TRBV27, with D unclear. Looked up from germline, CDR1 is MNHEY and CDR2 is SMNVEV (reference sequence). CDR3 length: 14 residues. V was cut by 5 bases and J by 2 bases, with 10 bases left in between. CDR3 sequence (DNA): TGTGCCAGCAGTCTGAGCCCGGCTGGAAACACCATATATTTT. Translated, it gives CASSLSPAGNTIYF.